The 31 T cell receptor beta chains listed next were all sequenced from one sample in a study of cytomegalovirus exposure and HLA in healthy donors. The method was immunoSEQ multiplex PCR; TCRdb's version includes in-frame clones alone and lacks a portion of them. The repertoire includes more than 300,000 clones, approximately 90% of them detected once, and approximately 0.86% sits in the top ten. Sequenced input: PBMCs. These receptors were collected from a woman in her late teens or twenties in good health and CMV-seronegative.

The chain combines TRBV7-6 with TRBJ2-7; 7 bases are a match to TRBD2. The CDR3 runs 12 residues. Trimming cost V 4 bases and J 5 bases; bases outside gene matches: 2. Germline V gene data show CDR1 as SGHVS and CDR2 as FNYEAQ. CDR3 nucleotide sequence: TGTGCCAGCAGCTCGGGAGGCAACGAGCAGTACTTC. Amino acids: CASSSGGNEQYF.

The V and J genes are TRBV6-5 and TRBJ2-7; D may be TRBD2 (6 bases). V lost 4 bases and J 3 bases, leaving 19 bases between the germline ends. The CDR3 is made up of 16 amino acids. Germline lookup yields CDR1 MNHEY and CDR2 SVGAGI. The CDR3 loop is CASSLSPPEGYYEQYF. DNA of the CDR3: TGTGCCAGCAGTTTATCCCCACCGGAGGGGTACTACGAGCAGTACTTC.

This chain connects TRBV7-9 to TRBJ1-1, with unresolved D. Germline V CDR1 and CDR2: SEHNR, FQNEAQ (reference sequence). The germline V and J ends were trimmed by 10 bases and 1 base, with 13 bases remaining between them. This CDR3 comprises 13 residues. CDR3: CATSDWGNTEAFF. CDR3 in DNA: TGTGCCACATCGGACTGGGGGAACACTGAAGCTTTCTTT.

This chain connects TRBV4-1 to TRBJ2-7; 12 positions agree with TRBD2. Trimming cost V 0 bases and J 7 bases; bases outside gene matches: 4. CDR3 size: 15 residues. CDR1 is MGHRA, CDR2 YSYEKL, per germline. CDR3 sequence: CASSQDRLAGVEQYF. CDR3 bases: TGCGCCAGCAGCCAAGATCGACTAGCGGGAGTTGAGCAGTACTTC.

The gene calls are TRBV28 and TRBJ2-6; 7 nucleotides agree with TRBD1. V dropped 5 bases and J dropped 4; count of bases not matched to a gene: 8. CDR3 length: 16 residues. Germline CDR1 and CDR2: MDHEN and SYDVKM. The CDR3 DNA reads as TGTGCCAGCAGTGAATACAGGGGATCCGGGGCCAACGTCCTGACTTTC. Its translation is CASSEYRGSGANVLTF. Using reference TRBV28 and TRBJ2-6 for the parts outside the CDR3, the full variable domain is DVKVTQSSRYLVKRTGEKVFLECVQDMDHENMFWYRQDPGLGLRLIYFSYDVKMKEKGDIPEGYSVSREKKERFSLILESASTNQTSMYLCASSEYRGSGANVLTFGAGSRLTVL.

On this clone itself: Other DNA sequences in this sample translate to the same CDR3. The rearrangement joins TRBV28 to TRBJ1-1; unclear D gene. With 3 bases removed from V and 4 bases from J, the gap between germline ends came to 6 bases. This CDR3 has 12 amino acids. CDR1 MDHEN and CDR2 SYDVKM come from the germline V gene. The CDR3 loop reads CASSLLITEAFF. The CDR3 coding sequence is TGTGCCAGCAGTTTGCTAATCACTGAAGCTTTCTTT.

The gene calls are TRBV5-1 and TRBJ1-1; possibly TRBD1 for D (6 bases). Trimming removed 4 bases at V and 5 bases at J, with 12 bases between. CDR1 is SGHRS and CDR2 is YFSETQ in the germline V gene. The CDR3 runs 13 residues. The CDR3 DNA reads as TGCGCCAGCAGCATCCTTGGACAGACTGAAGCTTTCTTT. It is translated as CASSILGQTEAFF.

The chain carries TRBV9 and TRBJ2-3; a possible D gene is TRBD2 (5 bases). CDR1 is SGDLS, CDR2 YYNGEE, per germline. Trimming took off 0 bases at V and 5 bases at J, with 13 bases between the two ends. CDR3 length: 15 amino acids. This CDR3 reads CASSVGGPRGDTQYF. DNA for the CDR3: TGTGCCAGCAGCGTAGGGGGTCCCCGGGGAGATACGCAGTATTTT. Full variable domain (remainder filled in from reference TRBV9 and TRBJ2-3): DSGVTQTPKHLITATGQRVTLRCSPRSGDLSVYWYQQSLDQGLQFLIQYYNGEERAKGNILERFSAQQFPDLHSELNLSSLELGDSALYFCASSVGGPRGDTQYFGPGTRLTVL.

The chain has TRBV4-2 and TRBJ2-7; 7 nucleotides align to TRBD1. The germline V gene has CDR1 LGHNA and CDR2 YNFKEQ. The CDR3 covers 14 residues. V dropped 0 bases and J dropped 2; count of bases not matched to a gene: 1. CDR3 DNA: TGTGCCAGCAGCCAAGAACAGGGGCCCTACGAGCAGTACTTC. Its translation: CASSQEQGPYEQYF.

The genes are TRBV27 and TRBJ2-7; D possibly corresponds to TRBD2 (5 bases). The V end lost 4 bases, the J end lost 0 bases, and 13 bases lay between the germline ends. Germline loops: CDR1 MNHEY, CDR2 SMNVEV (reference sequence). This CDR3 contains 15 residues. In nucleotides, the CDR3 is TGTGCCAGCAGTTCGCCGGGGTTGAGCTCCTACGAGCAGTACTTC. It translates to CASSSPGLSSYEQYF.

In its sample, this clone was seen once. As DNA, the CDR3 is TGCGCCAGCAGCTTGGCACTTTCCGGGGGTAGCACTGAAGCTTTCTTT. Translation: CASSLALSGGSTEAFF. The rearrangement links TRBV5-1 to TRBJ1-1, with D perhaps matching TRBD1 (5 bases). The CDR3 covers 16 residues. Trimming removed 0 bases from V and 4 bases from J, with 16 bases in between. Germline CDR1 reads SGHRS; CDR2 reads YFSETQ.

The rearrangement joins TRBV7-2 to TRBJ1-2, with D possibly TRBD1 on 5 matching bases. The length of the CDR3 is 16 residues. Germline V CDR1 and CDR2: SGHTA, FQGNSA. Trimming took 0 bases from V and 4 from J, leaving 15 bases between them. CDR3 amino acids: CASSLASGRVGYGYTF. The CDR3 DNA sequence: TGTGCCAGCAGCTTAGCCTCGGGCAGGGTAGGCTATGGCTACACCTTC.

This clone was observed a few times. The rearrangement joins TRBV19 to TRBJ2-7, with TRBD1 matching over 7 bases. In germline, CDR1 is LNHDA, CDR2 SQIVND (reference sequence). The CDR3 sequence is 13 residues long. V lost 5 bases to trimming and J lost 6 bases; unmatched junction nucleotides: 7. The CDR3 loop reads CASSRGGGLEQYF. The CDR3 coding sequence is TGTGCCAGTAGTCGAGGGGGCGGCCTCGAGCAGTACTTC.

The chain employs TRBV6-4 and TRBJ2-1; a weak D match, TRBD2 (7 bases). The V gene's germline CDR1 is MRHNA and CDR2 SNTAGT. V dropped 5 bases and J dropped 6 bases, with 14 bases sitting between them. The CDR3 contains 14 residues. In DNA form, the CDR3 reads TGTGCCAGCAGTCCCCAGAGGGGGGGCAATGAGCAGTTCTTC. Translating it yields CASSPQRGGNEQFF.

CDR3 DNA: TGTGCCAGCAGCGTGAACTCGGTCGAAGCTTTCTTT. Its protein product is CASSVNSVEAFF. The V gene is TRBV11-2, the J gene TRBJ1-1; D unclear. The CDR3 sequence is 12 residues long. Per germline, CDR1 SGHAT and CDR2 FQNNGV. The germline V and J ends were trimmed by 5 bases and 8 bases, with 12 bases remaining between them.

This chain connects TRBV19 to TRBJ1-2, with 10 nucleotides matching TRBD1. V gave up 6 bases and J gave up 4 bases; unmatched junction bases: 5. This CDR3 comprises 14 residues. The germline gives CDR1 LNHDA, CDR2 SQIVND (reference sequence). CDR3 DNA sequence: TGTGCCAGTAGGGAGACAGGGGGCGGCTATGGCTACACCTTC. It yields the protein CASRETGGGYGYTF.

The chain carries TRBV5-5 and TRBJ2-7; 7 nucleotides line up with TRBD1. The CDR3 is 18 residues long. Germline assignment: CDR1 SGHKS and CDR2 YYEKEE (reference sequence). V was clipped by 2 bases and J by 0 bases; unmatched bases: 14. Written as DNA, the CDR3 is TGTGCCAGCAGCTTCTTTCGGTCGGACAGGTCGAGCTCCTACGAGCAGTACTTC. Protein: CASSFFRSDRSSSYEQYF.

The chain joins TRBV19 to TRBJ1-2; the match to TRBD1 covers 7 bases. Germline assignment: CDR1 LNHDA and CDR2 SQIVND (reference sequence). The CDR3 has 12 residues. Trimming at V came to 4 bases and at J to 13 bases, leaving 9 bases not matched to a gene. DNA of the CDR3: TGTGCCAGTAGTAACATGGACAGGCGCCCCACCTTC. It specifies CASSNMDRRPTF.

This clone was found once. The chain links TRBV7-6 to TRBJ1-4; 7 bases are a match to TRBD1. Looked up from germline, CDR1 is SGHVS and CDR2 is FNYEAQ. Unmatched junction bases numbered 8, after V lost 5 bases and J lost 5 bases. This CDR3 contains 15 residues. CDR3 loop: CASSAPGGANEKLFF. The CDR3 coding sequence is TGTGCCAGCAGCGCCCCAGGGGGAGCGAATGAAAAACTGTTTTTT.

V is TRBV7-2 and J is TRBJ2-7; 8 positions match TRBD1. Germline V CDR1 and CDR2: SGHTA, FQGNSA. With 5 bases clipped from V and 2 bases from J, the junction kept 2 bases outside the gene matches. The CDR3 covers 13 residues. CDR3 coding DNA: TGTGCCAGCAGCCGGACAGGGCCCTACGAGCAGTACTTC. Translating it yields CASSRTGPYEQYF.

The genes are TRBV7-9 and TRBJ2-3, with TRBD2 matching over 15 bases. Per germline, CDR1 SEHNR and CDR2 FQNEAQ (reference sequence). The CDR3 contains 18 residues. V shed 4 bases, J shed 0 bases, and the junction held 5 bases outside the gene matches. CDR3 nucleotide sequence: TGTGCCAGCAGCTCGGGACTAGCGGGGGGACGAAGCACAGATACGCAGTATTTT. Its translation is CASSSGLAGGRSTDTQYF.

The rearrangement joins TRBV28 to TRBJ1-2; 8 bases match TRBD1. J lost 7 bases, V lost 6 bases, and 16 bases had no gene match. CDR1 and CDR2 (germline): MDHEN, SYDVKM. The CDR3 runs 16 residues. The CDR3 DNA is TGTGCCAGCAGACCCGGACAGGGTTTATATCTCGGTGGCTACACCTTC. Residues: CASRPGQGLYLGGYTF.

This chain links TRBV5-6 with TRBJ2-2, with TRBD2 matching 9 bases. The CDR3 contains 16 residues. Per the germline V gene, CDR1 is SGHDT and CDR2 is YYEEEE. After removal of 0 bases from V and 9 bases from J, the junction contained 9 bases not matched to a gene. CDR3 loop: CASSLDRRGGRRELFF. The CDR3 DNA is TGTGCCAGCAGCTTGGACCGGCGGGGGGGCCGAAGGGAGCTGTTTTTT.

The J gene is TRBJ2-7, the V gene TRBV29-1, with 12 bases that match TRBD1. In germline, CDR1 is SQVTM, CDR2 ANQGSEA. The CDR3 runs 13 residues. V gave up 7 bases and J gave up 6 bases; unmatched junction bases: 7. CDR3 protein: CSASGQGAVEQYF. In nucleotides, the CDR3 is TGCAGCGCGTCGGGACAGGGGGCTGTCGAGCAGTACTTC.

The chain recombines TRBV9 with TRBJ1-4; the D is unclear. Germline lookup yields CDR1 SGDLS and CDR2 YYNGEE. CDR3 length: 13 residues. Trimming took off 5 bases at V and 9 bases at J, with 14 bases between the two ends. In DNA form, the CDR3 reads TGTGCCAGCAGTTCAGAGGAGGGAAAAAAACTGTTTTTT. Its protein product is CASSSEEGKKLFF.

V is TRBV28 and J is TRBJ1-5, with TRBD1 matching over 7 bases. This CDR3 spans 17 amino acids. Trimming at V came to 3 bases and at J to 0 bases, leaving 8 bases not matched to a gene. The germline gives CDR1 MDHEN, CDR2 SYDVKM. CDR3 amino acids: CASSFIPGQNSNQPQHF. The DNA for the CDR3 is TGTGCCAGCAGTTTTATCCCGGGACAGAATAGCAATCAGCCCCAGCATTTT.

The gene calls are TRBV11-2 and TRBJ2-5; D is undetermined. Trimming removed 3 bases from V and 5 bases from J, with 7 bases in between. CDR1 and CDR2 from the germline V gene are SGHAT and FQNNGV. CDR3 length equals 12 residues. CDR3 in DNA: TGTGCCAGCAGCTTTTACGCGGAGACCCAGTACTTC. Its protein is CASSFYAETQYF. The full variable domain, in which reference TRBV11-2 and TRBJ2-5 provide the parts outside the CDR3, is EAGVAQSPRYKIIEKRQSVAFWCNPISGHATLYWYQQILGQGPKLLIQFQNNGVVDDSQLPKDRFSAERLKGVDSTLKIQPAKLEDSAVYLCASSFYAETQYFGPGTRLLVL.

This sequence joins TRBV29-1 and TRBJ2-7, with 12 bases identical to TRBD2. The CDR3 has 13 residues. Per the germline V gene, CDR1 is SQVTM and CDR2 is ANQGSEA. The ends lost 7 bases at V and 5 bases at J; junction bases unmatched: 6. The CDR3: CSARTSGTHEQYF. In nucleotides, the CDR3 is TGCAGCGCTAGGACTAGCGGGACCCACGAGCAGTACTTC.

The CDR3 DNA reads as TGTGCCAGCAGTGAGTCCCTTAGCACAGATACGCAGTATTTT. It yields the protein CASSESLSTDTQYF. The rearrangement joins TRBV2 to TRBJ2-3; no firm D call. The germline V and J ends were trimmed by 3 bases and 0 bases, with 7 bases remaining between them. Germline CDR1 SNHLY, CDR2 FYNNEI. The CDR3 consists of 14 residues.

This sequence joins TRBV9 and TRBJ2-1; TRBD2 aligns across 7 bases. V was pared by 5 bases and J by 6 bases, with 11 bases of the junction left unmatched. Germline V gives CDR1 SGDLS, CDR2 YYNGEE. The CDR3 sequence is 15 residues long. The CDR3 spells CASSGRDYLSNEQFF. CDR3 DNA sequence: TGTGCCAGCAGTGGCCGGGACTACCTCTCCAATGAGCAGTTCTTC.

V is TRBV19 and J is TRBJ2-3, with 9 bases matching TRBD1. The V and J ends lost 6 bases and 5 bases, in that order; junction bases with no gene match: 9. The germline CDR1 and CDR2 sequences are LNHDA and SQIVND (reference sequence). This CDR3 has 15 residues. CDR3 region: CASRAGDRAIDTQYF. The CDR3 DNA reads TGTGCCAGTAGGGCCGGGGACAGGGCGATAGATACGCAGTATTTT. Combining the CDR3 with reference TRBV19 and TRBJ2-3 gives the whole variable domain DGGITQSPKYLFRKEGQNVTLSCEQNLNHDAMYWYRQDPGQGLRLIYYSQIVNDFQKGDIAEGYSVSREKKESFPLTVTSAQKNPTAFYLCASRAGDRAIDTQYFGPGTRLTVL.